The entry that follows covers one TCR beta chain sequence. What it binds is unknown. Regions amplified from RNA transcripts were the TCR beta CDR3 regions. HTBI primers were employed in a first-round RT-PCR of the TCR CDR3. TCRdb analysed the multiplex PCR reads with MiXCR anew, one entry per CDR3 protein. The sample comprises about 740,000 distinct CDR3 sequences, approximately 15% of which are singletons, and roughly 10% rests with the top ten. The sample is drawn from a study of T cells in Graves' hyperthyroidism and ophthalmopathy. The CDR3 is made up of 14 amino acids. Germline trimming cut 4 bases from V and 7 bases from J; bases unmatched to any gene: 12. Looked up from germline, CDR1 is DFQATT and CDR2 is SNEGSKA (reference sequence). Uncontrolled infections, other autoimmune diseases, pregnancy or lactation led to exclusion of patients. The PBMCs were sourced from fresh peripheral blood (around 10 ml).

Study-wide results and limits: Model output signaled ophthalmopathy a median approximately six months ahead of onset. The blood repertoire included most of the expanded thyroid clonotypes above 0.001.

Material for sequencing was blood. V gene TRBV20-1 combines with J gene TRBJ2-5; 7 bases match TRBD2. The sequence came from a woman aged 18-29 years with Graves' hyperthyroidism. The CDR3: CSATPPLGGGTQYF. In DNA, the CDR3 is TGCAGTGCTACTCCCCCCTTGGGGGGGGGGACCCAGTACTTC.